This T cell receptor (beta chain) was sequenced during a study of blood T cell repertoires in COVID-19. Turning to the study itself: Sources were T cells, B-cell-depleted T cells, or PBMCs; the material itself was cDNA or gDNA.

The germline V gene has CDR1 KGHDR and CDR2 SFDVKD. Trimming cost V 3 bases and J 1 base; bases outside gene matches: 20. The CDR3 is made up of 22 amino acids. In the original analysis: Amplified reference gene primers provided the basis for estimating nucleated cell counts. This table comes from immunoSEQ multiplex PCR, and its TCRdb copy is limited to in-frame clones, with some not included. V, J and clone size derive from that table, while D and trimming were established from the DNA sequence. This table holds around 200,000 clones, approximately 91% found once. The sample taken for sequencing was peripheral blood. This rearrangement joins TRBV24-1 to TRBJ2-2; 9 bases map to TRBD2. The sequence derives from a man younger than 45 with acute or convalescent COVID-19. The CDR3 is CATSDLGRDFSGTSWNTGELFF. CDR3 DNA sequence: TGTGCCACCAGTGATCTCGGACGGGATTTTTCAGGGACTAGCTGGAACACCGGGGAGCTGTTTTTT.